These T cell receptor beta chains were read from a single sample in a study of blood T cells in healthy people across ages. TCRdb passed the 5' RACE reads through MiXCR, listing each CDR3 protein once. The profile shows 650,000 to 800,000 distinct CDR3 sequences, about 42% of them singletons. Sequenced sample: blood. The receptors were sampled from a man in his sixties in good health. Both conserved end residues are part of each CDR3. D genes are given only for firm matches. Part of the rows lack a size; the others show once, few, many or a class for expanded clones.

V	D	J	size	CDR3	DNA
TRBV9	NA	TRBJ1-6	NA	CASSVYARSPPHF	TGTGCCAGCAGCGTCTATGCCCGTTCACCCCCCCACTTT
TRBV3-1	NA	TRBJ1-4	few	CASSQEYMADEKLFF	TGTGCCAGCAGCCAAGAATATATGGCAGATGAAAAACTGTTTTTT
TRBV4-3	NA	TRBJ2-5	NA	CASSQDRDPVLYF	TGCGCCAGCAGCCAAGACAGGGACCCGGTGTTGTACTTC
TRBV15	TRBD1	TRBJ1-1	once	CATSREGTVNTEAFF	TGTGCCACCAGCAGAGAAGGGACAGTGAACACTGAAGCTTTCTTT
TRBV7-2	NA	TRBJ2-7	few	CASSLQETSAEQYF	TGTGCCAGCAGCTTACAGGAGACAAGCGCTGAGCAGTACTTC
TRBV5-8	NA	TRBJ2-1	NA	CASSLRQTIYNEQFF	TGTGCCAGCAGCTTGCGGCAGACAATTTACAATGAGCAGTTCTTC
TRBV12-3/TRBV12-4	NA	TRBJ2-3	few	CASSFSAGGGTDTQYF	TGTGCCAGCAGTTTCTCTGCCGGGGGTGGGACAGATACGCAGTATTTT
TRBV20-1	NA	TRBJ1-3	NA	CSVKSGPGNTIYF	TGCAGTGTCAAATCAGGCCCAGGAAACACCATATATTTT
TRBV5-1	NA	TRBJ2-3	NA	CASSGGTTSTDTQYF	TGCGCCAGCAGCGGAGGGACAACTAGCACAGATACGCAGTATTTT
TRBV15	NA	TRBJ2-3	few	CATSRDKGGAPYQDTQYF	TGTGCCACCAGCAGAGATAAGGGCGGGGCGCCTTATCAAGATACGCAGTATTTT